This is a list of T cell receptor beta chains from one sample in a study of human T cells and chemical hapten exposure. TCRdb reprocessed the RACE reads via MiXCR and lists one record per CDR3 protein. Altogether 30,000 to 40,000 distinct CDR3 sequences are present, 6.5% to 8% being singletons, with the ten largest covering 1.3%. The specimen comprised whole blood, sampled in connection with sensitization to the hapten diphenylcyclopropenone (DPC). The receptors come from a woman aged 45 to 65 with alopecia areata. Some clones in this sample may be carry-over from other donors' samples. CDR3s include the opening cysteine and the closing phenylalanine or tryptophan. The D gene is left open where the match is weak. Clone size, where shown, is once, few, many, or a class for clones that have expanded.

V gene	clone size	J gene	D gene	CDR3 DNA	CDR3 protein
TRBV9	many	TRBJ1-1	-	TGTGCCAGCAGCGTAACCCCAGATATGAACACTGAAGCTTTCTTT	CASSVTPDMNTEAFF
TRBV6-2/TRBV6-3	few	TRBJ1-5	TRBD1	TGTGCCAGCAGTACCCGGACAGGGGCGGGCCAGCCCCAGCATTTT	CASSTRTGAGQPQHF
TRBV11-2	-	TRBJ2-1	-	TGTGCCAGCAGCCTAGCGCCGGACAGGACATACTCCTACAATGAGCAGTTCTTC	CASSLAPDRTYSYNEQFF
TRBV3-1	many	TRBJ2-2	-	TGTGCCAGCAGCTTACGGGTCATAGCGCTGTTTTTT	CASSLRVIALFF
TRBV28	medium-sized	TRBJ2-7	-	TGTGCCAGCACCCCGGCAGGGACCTTAGAGCAGTACTTC	CASTPAGTLEQYF
TRBV30	many	TRBJ1-4	-	TGTGCCTGGGGACCGGGCCACCTGGAAAAACTGTTTTTT	CAWGPGHLEKLFF
TRBV5-4	many	TRBJ1-1	-	TGTGCCAGCAGCTCGGGAGTGAACACTGAAGCTTTCTTT	CASSSGVNTEAFF
TRBV6-6	many	TRBJ2-7	-	TGTGCCAGCCTTTCGGCCTACGAGCAGTACTTC	CASLSAYEQYF
TRBV5-6	many	TRBJ1-5	-	TGTGCCAGCAGCTTGGTATCTCAGCCCCAGCATTTT	CASSLVSQPQHF
TRBV5-5	many	TRBJ2-7	TRBD2	TGTGCCAGCAAAATTACTAGCGCTACTTACGAGCAGTACTTC	CASKITSATYEQYF
TRBV6-6	-	TRBJ2-7	-	TGTGCCAGCAGTTACTCGATGCTAACCAAGATACCAAAAACCTACGAGCAGTACTTC	CASSYSMLTKIPKTYEQYF
TRBV4-3	many	TRBJ2-3	-	TGCGCCAGCAGCCAAGATCACGCCAACACAGATACGCAGTATTTT	CASSQDHANTDTQYF
TRBV7-9	few	TRBJ1-1	-	TGTGCCAGCAGCTTGGATTGGCAGAACACTGAAGCTTTCTTT	CASSLDWQNTEAFF
TRBV27	many	TRBJ1-6	TRBD1	TGTGCCAGCAGGCCTCGGACAGGGGTTTCGCGAGATTCACCCCTCCACTTT	CASRPRTGVSRDSPLHF
TRBV28	many	TRBJ2-7	-	TGTGCCAGCAGTTTACACGGGAGTTCATACGAGCAGTACTTC	CASSLHGSSYEQYF
TRBV6-5	-	TRBJ2-7	TRBD2	TGTGCCAGCAAGGGGACTAGCGGGAGCACGCAGTACTTC	CASKGTSGSTQYF
TRBV19	-	TRBJ2-3	TRBD2	TGTGCCAGTGGACTAGCGGGAGGTGGAGATACGCAGTATTTT	CASGLAGGGDTQYF
TRBV19	many	TRBJ2-3	TRBD2	TGTGCCAGTAGTGCGACTAGCGCCCGCACAGATACGCAGTATTTT	CASSATSARTDTQYF
TRBV9	few	TRBJ2-3	TRBD2	TGTGCCAGCAGCGTAGAGGTCGGGAGGGCCGGAGATACGCAGTATTTT	CASSVEVGRAGDTQYF
TRBV27	many	TRBJ2-7	TRBD1	TGTGCCAGCAGCTCTAGGGGGCTCGGCTACGAGCAGTACTTC	CASSSRGLGYEQYF
TRBV28	many	TRBJ2-1	-	TGTGCCAGCAGTTTACCGGCGGCTTACAATGAGCAGTTCTTC	CASSLPAAYNEQFF
TRBV19	-	TRBJ1-5	TRBD1	TGTGCCAGTAGTATCCGGACAGGGGCGGGCAATCAGCCCCAGCATTTT	CASSIRTGAGNQPQHF
TRBV25-1	few	TRBJ1-1	-	TGTGCCAGCACGTTTTCGGTGAACACTGAAGCTTTCTTT	CASTFSVNTEAFF
TRBV11-2	many	TRBJ2-1	TRBD2	TGTGCCAGCAGCTGGAGGAGGAGCGGGAGGGCGGATGAGCAGTTCTTC	CASSWRRSGRADEQFF
TRBV4-2	-	TRBJ1-4	TRBD1	TGTGCCAGCAGCCGGTCGCCGGACAGGGGGCGTGAAAAACTGTTTTTT	CASSRSPDRGREKLFF
TRBV19	many	TRBJ2-4	-	TGTGCCAGTAGTCTTGGGACGGCCGCTGCCAAAAACATTCAGTACTTC	CASSLGTAAAKNIQYF
TRBV4-3	many	TRBJ2-2	TRBD2	TGCGCCAGCAGCCAAGATGCGCTAGCGGGAGACACCGGGGAGCTGTTTTTT	CASSQDALAGDTGELFF
TRBV6-2/TRBV6-3	many	TRBJ1-1	-	TGTGCCAGCAGTTACACTGGGGACCGTGAAGCTTTCTTT	CASSYTGDREAFF
TRBV7-2	many	TRBJ1-5	-	TGTGCCAGCAGCTTTTTGGCACCCAATCAGCCCCAGCATTTT	CASSFLAPNQPQHF
TRBV12-3/TRBV12-4	many	TRBJ1-5	-	TGTGCCAGCAGCCGGGCGGGGGGCTCGGTCAATCAGCCCCAGCATTTT	CASSRAGGSVNQPQHF
TRBV5-5	many	TRBJ1-5	TRBD1	TGTGCCAGCAGCCTACGGACAGGGTCGATGGATCAGCCCCAGCATTTT	CASSLRTGSMDQPQHF
TRBV29-1	many	TRBJ2-3	-	TGCAGCGAACTGACAGGCACAGATACGCAGTATTTT	CSELTGTDTQYF
TRBV4-3	many	TRBJ2-5	-	TGCGCCAGCAGCCAAGACAGCCAAGAGACCCAGTACTTC	CASSQDSQETQYF
TRBV27	few	TRBJ2-3	TRBD2	TGTGCCAGCAGGGAAGCGGGAGTAAAAGATACGCAGTATTTT	CASREAGVKDTQYF
TRBV5-1	many	TRBJ1-3	-	TGCGCCAGCAGCCTGGACAGCTCTGGAAACACCATATATTTT	CASSLDSSGNTIYF